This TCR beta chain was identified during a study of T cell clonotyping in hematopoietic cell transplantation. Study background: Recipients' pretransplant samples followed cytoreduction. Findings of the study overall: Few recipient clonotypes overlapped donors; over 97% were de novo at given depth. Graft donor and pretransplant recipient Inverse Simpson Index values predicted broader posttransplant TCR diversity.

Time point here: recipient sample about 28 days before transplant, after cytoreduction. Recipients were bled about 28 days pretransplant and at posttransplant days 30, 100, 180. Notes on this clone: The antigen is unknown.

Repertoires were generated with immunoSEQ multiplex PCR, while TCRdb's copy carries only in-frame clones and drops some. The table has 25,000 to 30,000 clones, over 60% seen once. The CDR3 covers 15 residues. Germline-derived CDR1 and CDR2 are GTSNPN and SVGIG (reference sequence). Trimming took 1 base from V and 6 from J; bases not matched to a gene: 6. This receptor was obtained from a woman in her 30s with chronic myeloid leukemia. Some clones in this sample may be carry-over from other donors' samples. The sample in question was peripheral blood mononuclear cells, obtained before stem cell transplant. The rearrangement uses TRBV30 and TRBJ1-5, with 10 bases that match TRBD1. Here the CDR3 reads CAWSDSGQGGQPQHF. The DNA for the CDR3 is TGTGCCTGGAGTGATTCAGGACAGGGGGGTCAGCCCCAGCATTTT.